This T cell receptor beta chain was recovered during a study of blood T cell repertoires in COVID-19. The CDR3 sequence is 16 residues long. CDR1 is SNHLY, CDR2 FYNNEI, per germline. Trimming took 7 bases from V and 0 from J, leaving 18 bases between them. Assay: immunoSEQ multiplex PCR; the TCRdb copy retains only in-frame clones and omits some. The profile shows roughly 260,000 clones, 87% of them singletons. This sequence joins TRBV2 and TRBJ2-5, with a tentative D call TRBD2 (6 bases). The clonotype was recovered from a woman aged 50 to 60 who had recovered from COVID-19. Sequences were obtained from peripheral blood. In DNA form, the CDR3 reads TGTGCCAGCACTCGCGGACTATCATACAACCAAGAGACCCAGTACTTC. Protein product: CASTRGLSYNQETQYF.